This TCR beta chain derives from a study of blood T cells in healthy people across ages. Broader study findings: It was held that diversity estimates obtained from one million T cells represented underestimates. When set beside aged donors, long-lived donors presented more naive CD4+ cells and higher diversity. Bulk PBMC profiling left naive and antigen-experienced comparisons inconclusive.

V lost 5 bases, J lost 0 bases, and 14 bases lay in between. This CDR3 contains 17 residues. The germline V gene has CDR1 SEHNR and CDR2 FQNEAQ (reference sequence). This clonotype was seen only a few times. The antigen is unknown. Together with a sample-barcoded 5' primer, a J-beta primer mix was included in a second PCR lasting roughly 7 to 11 cycles. Every cDNA was tagged by a template-switch adaptor with 12 random nucleotides. MiXCR, applied by TCRdb to the 5' RACE reads, yields one record per CDR3 protein. The table shows some 900,000 distinct CDR3 sequences, with roughly 50% occurring only once. This receptor was taken from a man aged 25 to 40 in good health. The sample was blood. The rearrangement links TRBV7-9 to TRBJ2-6; D could derive from TRBD1 or TRBD2 (5 bases each). The CDR3: CASSASGTNSGANVLTF. The CDR3 DNA sequence: TGTGCCAGCAGCGCTTCCGGGACCAACTCTGGGGCCAACGTCCTGACTTTC. The entire variable domain, with the rest obtained from reference TRBV7-9 and TRBJ2-6, is as follows: DTGVSQNPRHKITKRGQNVTFRCDPISEHNRLYWYRQTLGQGPEFLTYFQNEAQLEKSRLLSDRFSAERPKGSFSTLEIQRTEQGDSAMYLCASSASGTNSGANVLTFGAGSRLTVL.